These 8 T cell receptor beta chains share one sample of origin, sequenced in a study of T cell changes during pregnancy in multiple sclerosis. Assay used: immunoSEQ multiplex PCR; TCRdb lists only in-frame clones, some missing. Of about 69,000 clones in the sample, approximately 92% were seen once. The specimen comprised peripheral blood, sampled in the third trimester of pregnancy. The source of these receptors is a female donor in good health, enrolled as a control in a pregnancy study.

This chain's CDR3 is CASSVGGKANTEAFF. CDR3 bases: TGTGCCAGTAGCGTAGGGGGTAAGGCGAACACTGAAGCTTTCTTT. The chain carries TRBV19 and TRBJ1-1; tentative D call: TRBD1 (6 bases). Germline CDR1 reads LNHDA; CDR2 reads SQIVND (reference sequence). The V gene lost 6 bases and the J gene lost 1 base, with 15 bases spanning the gap. The CDR3 totals 15 residues.

The chain links TRBV28 to TRBJ2-1; D is possibly TRBD1 (7 bases). V gave up 5 bases and J gave up 8 bases, with 19 bases separating them. From germline, CDR1 is MDHEN and CDR2 SYDVKM. This CDR3 is 15 amino acids long. This CDR3 reads CASSLLGGGGYEQFF. The CDR3, as DNA: TGTGCCAGCAGTCTCCTTGGAGGAGGGGGCTATGAGCAGTTCTTC.

This clone was detected a few times. The rearrangement uses TRBV30 and TRBJ1-2; D is ambiguous. V lost 8 bases to trimming and J lost 2 bases, with 12 bases between them. The CDR3 totals 12 residues. Germline V lookup: CDR1 GTSNPN, CDR2 SVGIG (reference sequence). The CDR3 sequence is CALEVRNYGYTF. CDR3 bases: TGTGCCCTGGAAGTCAGGAACTATGGCTACACCTTC.

The chain employs TRBV6-4 and TRBJ1-1; TRBD1 agrees at 9 bases. The CDR3 is 14 amino acids. Germline CDR1 reads MRHNA; CDR2 reads SNTAGT. V trimming: 6 bases; J trimming: 5 bases; junction bases outside the gene matches: 7. As DNA, the CDR3 is TGTGCCAGCAGCCGGGACAGGGTAGGAACTGAAGCTTTCTTT. Its protein product is CASSRDRVGTEAFF.

The chain has TRBV19 and TRBJ2-2; tentatively, D is TRBD2 (6 bases). Germline lookup yields CDR1 LNHDA and CDR2 SQIVND (reference sequence). Trimming removed 2 bases at V and 5 bases at J, with 12 bases between. The length of the CDR3 is 15 residues. The CDR3 region is CASSILEGLTGELFF. As DNA, the CDR3 is TGTGCCAGTAGTATACTGGAGGGGCTTACCGGGGAGCTGTTTTTT.

The chain has TRBV18 and TRBJ2-7, with a weak D call TRBD1 (6 bases). V was pared by 3 bases and J by 0 bases, with 12 bases between. The CDR3 extends over 15 amino acids. Looked up from germline, CDR1 is KGHSH and CDR2 is LQKENI. CDR3 DNA: TGTGCCAGCTCACCTCTGGGGGCGGACTCCTACGAGCAGTACTTC. Its translation is CASSPLGADSYEQYF.

The chain combines TRBV29-1 with TRBJ2-3, with TRBD1 matching over 7 bases. In germline, CDR1 is SQVTM, CDR2 ANQGSEA. V lost 7 bases and J lost 9; bases outside the gene matches: 10. The CDR3 is 12 residues long. Written as DNA, the CDR3 is TGCAGCGCTGGGACAGCCTCAACAACGCAGTATTTT. It specifies CSAGTASTTQYF.

J is TRBJ2-3 and V is TRBV28; 9 bases align to TRBD2. Germline CDR1 is MDHEN and CDR2 is SYDVKM. The CDR3 is made up of 17 amino acids. With V trimmed by 2 bases and J by 4 bases, 10 bases remained unmatched. CDR3 nucleotide sequence: TGTGCCAGCAGTTTACGGGGACTAGCCAAAAGGGCAGATACGCAGTATTTT. Amino acid sequence: CASSLRGLAKRADTQYF.